Presented here are 20 T cell receptor beta chains from one specimen sequenced in a study of blood T cells in healthy people across ages. A J-beta primer mix and a sample-barcoded 5' primer were used in a second PCR of about 7 to 12 cycles. TCRdb ran MiXCR on the 5' RACE reads and lists one entry per CDR3 protein. The sample has about 1,500,000 distinct CDR3 sequences; 42% are singletons. Sequenced sample: blood. The receptor source for this set is a woman aged 18-29 years in good health.

This clonotype was seen once. V usage is TRBV7-3 and J usage is TRBJ2-3, with 7 positions matching TRBD2. The CDR3 spans 17 residues. Losses at the gene ends were 5 bases for V and 2 bases for J; bases not matched to a gene: 13. Germline CDR1 reads SGHTA; CDR2 reads FQGTGA. The CDR3 bases are TGTGCCAGCAGCCGCCACCGGTGGGGGGGAGTCACAGATACGCAGTATTTT. It is translated as CASSRHRWGGVTDTQYF.

The chain is built from TRBV3-1 and TRBJ1-1; D gene unclear. Germline-derived CDR1 and CDR2 are LGHDT and YNNKEL (reference sequence). This CDR3 comprises 12 residues. The V end lost 2 bases, the J end lost 11 bases, and 12 bases lay between the germline ends. DNA of the CDR3: TGTGCCAGCAGCCAATCCGGAGCAGGTGCTTTCTTT. Amino acid sequence: CASSQSGAGAFF.

CDR3 sequence: CSANRGVEGFF. In DNA form, the CDR3 reads TGCAGTGCTAACCGGGGAGTCGAAGGGTTCTTC. The chain recombines TRBV20-1 with TRBJ2-1, with TRBD2 as a possible D gene (5 bases). CDR3 length: 11 residues. Germline V gene lookup returns CDR1 DFQATT and CDR2 SNEGSKA (reference sequence). The V end was cut by 4 bases, the J end by 15 bases, with 16 bases between.

This clonotype came up a few times. The rearrangement uses TRBV7-2 and TRBJ2-1, with TRBD2 matching over 12 bases. J lost 0 bases, V lost 3 bases, and 3 bases had no gene match. The CDR3 is 17 amino acids. Germline V gene lookup returns CDR1 SGHTA and CDR2 FQGNSA. The CDR3, as DNA: TGTGCCAGCAGCTTCCAACTAGCGGGGGGCTCCTACAATGAGCAGTTCTTC. The encoded protein is CASSFQLAGGSYNEQFF.

The V and J genes are TRBV6-6 and TRBJ2-1, with 8 bases lining up with TRBD2. Per the germline V gene, CDR1 is MNHNY and CDR2 is SVGAGI (reference sequence). CDR3 length: 14 amino acids. Trimming took 7 bases from V and 9 from J; bases not matched to a gene: 11. The CDR3 loop reads CASMGKREMPEQFF. The CDR3 nucleotides read TGTGCCAGCATGGGAAAGCGGGAGATGCCTGAGCAGTTCTTC.

The genes are TRBV20-1 and TRBJ2-7; 11 positions match TRBD2. The CDR3 is 13 residues long. Losses at the gene ends were 5 bases for V and 4 bases for J; bases not matched to a gene: 4. Germline CDR1 DFQATT, CDR2 SNEGSKA (reference sequence). DNA for the CDR3: TGCAGTGCTGATAGCGGGGGGGCGTACGAGCAGTACTTC. It encodes CSADSGGAYEQYF.

This clonotype was recorded once. The rearrangement links TRBV20-1 to TRBJ2-1, with D possibly called TRBD1 or TRBD2 (6 bases each). CDR1 and CDR2 (germline): DFQATT, SNEGSKA (reference sequence). The CDR3 length is 17 residues. The V end lost 5 bases, the J end lost 1 base, and 21 bases lay between the germline ends. The CDR3 spells CSAPRDIGVVSYNEQFF. As DNA, the CDR3 is TGCAGTGCTCCGCGGGACATTGGGGTAGTTTCCTACAATGAGCAGTTCTTC.

The V call is TRBV6-5, the J call TRBJ2-1, with D tentatively TRBD1 (5 bases). The CDR3 runs to 16 residues. V lost 7 bases, J lost 4 bases, and 20 bases lay in between. Germline V gene data show CDR1 as MNHEY and CDR2 as SVGAGI. CDR3 DNA: TGTGCCAGCACCGCGTTTGCAAGGGGTGGGTACAATGAGCAGTTCTTC. Its protein is CASTAFARGGYNEQFF.

Points on this clonotype: Compared with germline, one end of the junction differs, possibly owing to a read error. The gene calls are TRBV15 and TRBJ2-6; tentatively, D is TRBD1 (6 bases). This CDR3 has 17 residues. Per the germline V gene, CDR1 is LNHNV and CDR2 is YYDKDF (reference sequence). The CDR3 DNA is TGTGCCACCAGTAGAGGACAGTTAGTCTCTGGGGCCAACGTCCTGACTTTC. It specifies CATSRGQLVSGANVLTF.

There are a few counts of this clonotype. The chain recombines TRBV2 with TRBJ2-7, with 10 bases matching TRBD2. The CDR3 is 18 amino acids. CDR1 is SNHLY and CDR2 is FYNNEI in the germline V gene. The V and J ends lost 2 bases and 4 bases, in that order; junction bases with no gene match: 14. The CDR3 loop is CASSEKGASGSNKYEQYF. The CDR3 region has the DNA TGTGCCAGCAGTGAAAAGGGGGCTAGCGGGAGTAATAAGTACGAGCAGTACTTC.

This chain uses TRBV5-6 with TRBJ2-7; D might be TRBD1 (5 bases). The germline CDR1 and CDR2 sequences are SGHDT and YYEEEE. The CDR3 runs 15 residues. Trimming took 2 bases from V and 1 from J, leaving 13 bases between them. CDR3 region: CASSFASGKSYEQYF. The DNA for the CDR3 is TGTGCCAGCAGCTTCGCATCAGGGAAATCCTACGAGCAGTACTTC.

The chain carries TRBV28 and TRBJ2-7; D is possibly TRBD1 (5 bases). V lost 6 bases and J 2 bases, leaving 14 bases between the germline ends. Germline lookup yields CDR1 MDHEN and CDR2 SYDVKM. This CDR3 spans 14 amino acids. The CDR3 DNA is TGTGCCAGCAGCGCAGGTGGCAGGGCCTACGAGCAGTACTTC. Translated, it gives CASSAGGRAYEQYF.

The chain couples TRBV9 to TRBJ2-5; 7 nucleotides match TRBD2. After removal of 4 bases from V and 5 bases from J, the junction contained 11 bases not matched to a gene. CDR1 SGDLS and CDR2 YYNGEE come from the germline V gene. The CDR3 contains 15 residues. The CDR3: CASSPSAGAAETQYF. The CDR3 DNA reads TGTGCCAGCAGCCCCTCTGCGGGAGCGGCGGAGACCCAGTACTTC.

The chain has TRBV3-1 and TRBJ2-1, with D unresolved. The CDR3 length is 15 residues. Trimming removed 1 base at V and 1 base at J, with 8 bases between. The germline CDR1 and CDR2 sequences are LGHDT and YNNKEL (reference sequence). The CDR3 DNA sequence: TGTGCCAGCAGCCAAGGGCAGTGGTCCTACAATGAGCAGTTCTTC. It yields the protein CASSQGQWSYNEQFF.

This clonotype was counted between two and nine times. V and J are TRBV10-3 and TRBJ1-6, with no clear D. V shed 10 bases and J shed 6 bases, with 19 bases lying between them. The CDR3 consists of 15 residues. Looked up from germline, CDR1 is ENHRY and CDR2 is SYGVKD. CDR3 DNA: TGTGCCACCAAGGGTGCGATAACCCCTAATTCACCCCTCCACTTT. Its translation: CATKGAITPNSPLHF.

The chain couples TRBV20-1 to TRBJ2-5, with a tentative D call TRBD2 (6 bases). The CDR3 contains 15 residues. CDR1 is DFQATT and CDR2 is SNEGSKA in the germline V gene (reference sequence). Trimming removed 0 bases from V and 1 base from J, with 12 bases in between. The CDR3 bases are TGCAGTGCTAGAGATGGGAGGCAGCTCCAAGAGACCCAGTACTTC. It is translated as CSARDGRQLQETQYF.

This clonotype has more than one count but fewer than ten. V and J are TRBV12-3 or TRBV12-4 and TRBJ2-5; 12 nucleotides agree with TRBD2. The trim removed 8 bases at V and 3 bases at J, leaving 4 bases unmatched. There are 14 residues in the CDR3. The CDR3 bases are TGTGCCAGCGGGTCTAGCGGGAGGGAAGAGACCCAGTACTTC. Translating it yields CASGSSGREETQYF.

Only a few counts were recorded for this clonotype. V gene TRBV6-6 combines with J gene TRBJ2-5; D is ambiguous. The J call may not be correct, given that the DNA end is closer to TRBJ2-7. Germline V gene data show CDR1 as MNHNY and CDR2 as SVGAGI (reference sequence). This CDR3 spans 11 amino acids. In nucleotides, the CDR3 is TGTGCCAGCGCCTCCATGTACGAGCAGTACTTC. Translation gives CASASMYEQYF.

The chain carries TRBV3-1 and TRBJ2-2; TRBD2 matches 7 bases. The V gene end was trimmed by 4 bases and the J gene end by 3 bases; junction bases not matched to a gene: 5. The CDR3 is made up of 15 amino acids. The germline CDR1 and CDR2 sequences are LGHDT and YNNKEL (reference sequence). The CDR3 DNA sequence: TGTGCCAGCAGCCGGGGCGGGAGAGACACCGGGGAGCTGTTTTTT. Its translation is CASSRGGRDTGELFF.

The J gene is TRBJ1-4, the V gene TRBV5-1, with D hard to call. There are 15 residues in the CDR3. The V gene's germline CDR1 is SGHRS and CDR2 YFSETQ. V dropped 0 bases and J dropped 6 bases, with 12 bases sitting between them. Here the CDR3 reads CASSLDGGVDEKLFF. DNA of the CDR3: TGCGCCAGCAGCTTGGATGGTGGGGTTGATGAAAAACTGTTTTTT.